Given below is one TCR beta chain in context. Its antigen is currently unknown. These data belong to a study of T cell responses to AZD1222 COVID-19 vaccine. Study context: Pooled in the analysis were second doses at about 4 or about 12 weeks. General study results and limits: Increased Spike-specific TCR breadth and depth were observed after two AZD1222 doses. Females outnumbered males among donors, who were mostly white British; clonal diversity was possibly underestimated.

Produced via immunoSEQ multiplex PCR; TCRdb's table is partial and in-frame only. This table holds some 120,000 clones, 87% found once. This sequence was found in an adult in good health. Sequencing used peripheral blood, obtained on day 0 of AZD1222 vaccination.

CDR3 loop: CASSTGGRYEQYF. CDR3 nucleotide sequence: TGTGCCAGTAGTACGGGGGGCAGGTACGAGCAGTACTTC. This sequence joins TRBV19 and TRBJ2-7, with D possibly TRBD2 on 7 matching bases. CDR1 is LNHDA, CDR2 SQIVND, per germline (reference sequence). Trimming removed 4 bases from V and 4 bases from J, with 11 bases in between. This CDR3 spans 13 amino acids.